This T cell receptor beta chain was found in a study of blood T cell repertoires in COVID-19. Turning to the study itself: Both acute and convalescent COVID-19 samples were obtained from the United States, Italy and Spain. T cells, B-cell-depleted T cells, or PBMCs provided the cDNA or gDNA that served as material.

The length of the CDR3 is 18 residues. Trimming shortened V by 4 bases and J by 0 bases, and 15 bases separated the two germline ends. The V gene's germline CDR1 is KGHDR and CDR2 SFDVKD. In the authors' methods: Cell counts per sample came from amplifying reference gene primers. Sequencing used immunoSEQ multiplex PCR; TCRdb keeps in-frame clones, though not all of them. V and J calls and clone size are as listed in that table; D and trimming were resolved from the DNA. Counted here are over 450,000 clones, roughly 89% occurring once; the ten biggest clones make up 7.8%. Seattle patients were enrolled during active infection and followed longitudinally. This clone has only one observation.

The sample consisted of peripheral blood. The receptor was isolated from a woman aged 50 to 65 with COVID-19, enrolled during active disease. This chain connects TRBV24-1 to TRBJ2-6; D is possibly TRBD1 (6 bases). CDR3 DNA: TGTGCCACCAGTGACCCAGGGGACCCTCGCTCTGGGGCCAACGTCCTGACTTTC. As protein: CATSDPGDPRSGANVLTF.